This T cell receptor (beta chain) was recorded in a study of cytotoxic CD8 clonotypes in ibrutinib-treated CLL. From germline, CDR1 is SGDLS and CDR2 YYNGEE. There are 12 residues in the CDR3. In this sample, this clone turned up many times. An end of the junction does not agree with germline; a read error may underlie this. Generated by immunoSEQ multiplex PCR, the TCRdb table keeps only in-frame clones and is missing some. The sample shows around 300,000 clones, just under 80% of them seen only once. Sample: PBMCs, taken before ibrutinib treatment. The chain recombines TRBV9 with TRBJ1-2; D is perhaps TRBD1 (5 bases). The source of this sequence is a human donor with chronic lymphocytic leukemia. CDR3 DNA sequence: TGTGCCAGCAGCGTAACCCCGGGACGCATTGCCTTC. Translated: CASSVTPGRIAF.